The next 32 T cell receptor beta chains were all read from a single sample in a study of control samples from healthy donors and cancer patients. Libraries were prepared by immunoSEQ multiplex PCR; TCRdb keeps only in-frame clonotypes and omits some of them. The table records approximately 98,000 clones, around 80% of them present only once. The sample was blood. The receptor set was obtained from a man younger than 35 in good health.

Written as DNA, the CDR3 is TGTGCCAGCAGCTTAGAACAGCGGGGGGGCCGCAATGAGCAGTTCTTC. Translated, it gives CASSLEQRGGRNEQFF. V is TRBV7-2 and J is TRBJ2-1, with 10 bases identical to TRBD2. J gave up 6 bases and V 1 base, and 6 bases lay outside the gene matches. Germline-derived CDR1 and CDR2 are SGHTA and FQGNSA. The CDR3 extends over 16 amino acids.

The chain links TRBV27 to TRBJ2-5; 7 bases match TRBD2. V lost 2 bases to trimming and J lost 7 bases; unmatched junction nucleotides: 7. This CDR3 region has 14 residues. Germline V gene lookup returns CDR1 MNHEY and CDR2 SMNVEV (reference sequence). For the CDR3, the DNA is TGTGCCAGCAGTTTAGCAGCAGGCGGGGGGACCCAGTACTTC. As protein: CASSLAAGGGTQYF.

This sequence joins TRBV6-5 and TRBJ2-6; D is perhaps TRBD1 or TRBD2 (5 bases each). Trimming removed 6 bases at V and 4 bases at J, with 10 bases between. This CDR3 has 14 residues. The germline V gene has CDR1 MNHEY and CDR2 SVGAGI. CDR3 DNA: TGTGCCAGCAGCGGGGCCTACGGGGCCAACGTCCTGACTTTC. Translation gives CASSGAYGANVLTF.

V gene TRBV5-4 combines with J gene TRBJ1-6, with TRBD1 as a possible D gene (5 bases). From germline, CDR1 is SGHNT and CDR2 YYREEE (reference sequence). The CDR3 contains 16 residues. Trimming cost V 4 bases and J 3 bases, with 14 bases left between them. CDR3 nucleotide sequence: TGTGCCAGCAGCCCGGGGGGGGGAGACTATAATTCACCCCTCCACTTT. Protein sequence: CASSPGGGDYNSPLHF.

The rearrangement joins TRBV7-9 to TRBJ2-1; D could derive from TRBD1 or TRBD2 (5 bases each). The germline gives CDR1 SEHNR, CDR2 FQNEAQ (reference sequence). Deletions cut 4 bases from V and 2 bases from J, with 12 bases between. The CDR3 contains 15 residues. For the CDR3, the DNA is TGTGCCAGCAGCTCCTCCGGGACCACCTACAATGAGCAGTTCTTC. Its translation: CASSSSGTTYNEQFF.

The count of this clone is one. The chain joins TRBV4-1 to TRBJ2-1, with D perhaps given as TRBD1 or TRBD2 (5 bases each). The CDR3 totals 18 residues. The V gene lost 1 base and the J gene lost 0 bases, with 16 bases spanning the gap. Germline CDR1 MGHRA, CDR2 YSYEKL. For the CDR3, the DNA is TGCGCCAGCAGCCAAGCTCCGGGACGAAAAAGCTCCTACAATGAGCAGTTCTTC. Protein sequence: CASSQAPGRKSSYNEQFF.

V usage is TRBV7-2 and J usage is TRBJ2-3; D is ambiguous. The CDR3 is 14 residues long. In germline, CDR1 is SGHTA, CDR2 FQGNSA. V was clipped by 2 bases and J by 1 base, with 7 bases between them. The CDR3 is CASSLLVRTDTQYF. CDR3 nucleotides: TGTGCCAGCAGCTTACTGGTGCGCACAGATACGCAGTATTTT.

The V call is TRBV6-6, the J call TRBJ1-6; 7 nucleotides align to TRBD1. Germline V gene sequence: CDR1 MNHNY, CDR2 SVGAGI (reference sequence). Trimming at V came to 3 bases and at J to 5 bases, leaving 4 bases not matched to a gene. The CDR3 covers 15 residues. CDR3 coding DNA: TGTGCCAGCAGTTATGGGGACAGCAATAATTCACCCCTCCACTTT. This sequence encodes CASSYGDSNNSPLHF.

This clone was found once. The V gene is TRBV5-6, the J gene TRBJ2-7, with 9 bases matching TRBD1. The length of the CDR3 is 16 residues. Germline V lookup: CDR1 SGHDT, CDR2 YYEEEE. V dropped 2 bases and J dropped 1; count of bases not matched to a gene: 7. As DNA, the CDR3 is TGTGCCAGCAGCTTACTTCGACAGGGGGGATCCTACGAGCAGTACTTC. Protein sequence: CASSLLRQGGSYEQYF.

The chain combines TRBV7-9 with TRBJ2-5, with D possibly being TRBD1 (6 bases). The CDR3 sequence is 13 residues long. Trimming took 6 bases from V and 7 from J, leaving 15 bases between them. The germline V gene has CDR1 SEHNR and CDR2 FQNEAQ (reference sequence). As DNA, the CDR3 is TGTGCCAGCAGTTATACAGGGAGCCCGACCCAGTACTTC. Its translation: CASSYTGSPTQYF.

V gene TRBV4-1 combines with J gene TRBJ2-3; D is uncertain. This CDR3 region has 15 residues. Trimming cost V 1 base and J 1 base, with 9 bases left between them. Per the germline V gene, CDR1 is MGHRA and CDR2 is YSYEKL. The DNA for the CDR3 is TGCGCCAGCAGCCAAGTTGGGATGGGCACAGATACGCAGTATTTT. It encodes CASSQVGMGTDTQYF.

The chain employs TRBV24-1 and TRBJ2-5, with D possibly being TRBD1 (6 bases). The CDR3 contains 17 residues. Per the germline V gene, CDR1 is KGHDR and CDR2 is SFDVKD. Trimming stripped 0 bases from V and 6 bases from J, with 19 bases between. CDR3 sequence (DNA): TGTGCCACCAGTGATTTGAGTCGACAGGCTGTACGAAAGACCCAGTACTTC. Its protein is CATSDLSRQAVRKTQYF.

This clone was seen only once. The identical CDR3 is also encoded by other nucleotide sequences in the sample. The J gene is TRBJ2-4, the V gene TRBV11-2; D perhaps matches TRBD1 (6 bases). The CDR3 runs to 15 residues. V dropped 0 bases and J dropped 1 base, with 7 bases sitting between them. Per germline, CDR1 SGHAT and CDR2 FQNNGV. CDR3 nucleotides: TGTGCCAGCAGCTTAGAGGGGGCGGCCAAAAACATTCAGTACTTC. This encodes CASSLEGAAKNIQYF.

The chain joins TRBV5-1 to TRBJ1-1; D may be TRBD1 (6 bases). CDR3 length: 15 residues. V was shortened by 2 bases and J by 1 base, with 12 bases between the two germline ends. Germline V lookup: CDR1 SGHRS, CDR2 YFSETQ. The CDR3 is CASSLTGTRNTEAFF. CDR3 bases: TGCGCCAGCAGCTTAACCGGGACAAGGAACACTGAAGCTTTCTTT.

This chain uses TRBV14 with TRBJ1-2; tentative D call: TRBD1 (6 bases). Germline V CDR1 and CDR2: SGHDN, FVKESK. The CDR3 has 13 residues. Trimming took off 1 base at V and 4 bases at J, with 7 bases between the two ends. The CDR3 DNA reads TGTGCCAGCAGCCAAGCAGGGGCCTATGGCTACACCTTC. This translates into CASSQAGAYGYTF.

This clone occurred a few times. V usage is TRBV6-6 and J usage is TRBJ2-6, with no clear D. Germline CDR1 MNHNY, CDR2 SVGAGI (reference sequence). This CDR3 has 17 residues. V lost 5 bases and J 0 bases, leaving 14 bases between the germline ends. The chain's CDR3 is CASSQSPRGSGANVLTF. The CDR3 DNA follows: TGTGCCAGCAGTCAGTCCCCTCGTGGCTCTGGGGCCAACGTCCTGACTTTC.

As concerns this clone: At the DNA level, this CDR3 is encoded by other sequences in the same sample as well. The genes are TRBV19 and TRBJ1-2, with unresolved D. This CDR3 has 12 amino acids. Trimming took 2 bases from V and 4 from J, leaving 5 bases between them. Germline lookup yields CDR1 LNHDA and CDR2 SQIVND (reference sequence). The CDR3 sequence: CASSIKGYGYTF. Written as DNA, the CDR3 is TGTGCCAGTAGTATAAAGGGCTATGGCTACACCTTC. The whole variable domain, filled in from reference TRBV19 and TRBJ1-2, reads DGGITQSPKYLFRKEGQNVTLSCEQNLNHDAMYWYRQDPGQGLRLIYYSQIVNDFQKGDIAEGYSVSREKKESFPLTVTSAQKNPTAFYLCASSIKGYGYTFGSGTRLTVV.

V is TRBV6-5 and J is TRBJ2-7; D possibly corresponds to TRBD2 (6 bases). This CDR3 has 11 residues. CDR1 MNHEY and CDR2 SVGAGI come from the germline V gene. V lost 8 bases and J 3 bases, leaving 8 bases between the germline ends. The CDR3 nucleotides read TGTGCCAGCGGGGGGTTCTACGAGCAGTACTTC. As protein: CASGGFYEQYF.

The chain has TRBV14 and TRBJ2-6, with D possibly being TRBD2 (7 bases). The CDR3 has 16 amino acids. CDR1 is SGHDN and CDR2 is FVKESK in the germline V gene. Trimming pared 1 base from V and 11 bases from J, leaving 18 bases between. The CDR3 nucleotides are TGTGCCAGCAGCCAAGGGGGGCAGGGGAGGGTTGACGTCCTGACTTTC. The encoded protein is CASSQGGQGRVDVLTF.

V gene TRBV6-4 combines with J gene TRBJ2-2; 7 bases map to TRBD2. The CDR3 has 16 amino acids. After removal of 3 bases from V and 4 bases from J, the junction contained 8 bases not matched to a gene. Germline V gene sequence: CDR1 MRHNA, CDR2 SNTAGT. CDR3 loop: CASSEEFWGGTGELFF. The CDR3 DNA follows: TGTGCCAGCAGTGAAGAGTTTTGGGGGGGCACCGGGGAGCTGTTTTTT.

This clone came up once. This rearrangement joins TRBV9 to TRBJ2-1; 7 positions match TRBD1. V dropped 7 bases and J dropped 2; count of bases not matched to a gene: 6. The CDR3 has 14 amino acids. Germline V gene sequence: CDR1 SGDLS, CDR2 YYNGEE. In nucleotides, the CDR3 is TGTGCCAGCCGAGAGACAGGGACCTACAATGAGCAGTTCTTC. This encodes CASRETGTYNEQFF.

V gene TRBV3-1 (or the pseudogene TRBV3-2) combines with J gene TRBJ1-2, with 7 bases fitting TRBD1. The CDR3 contains 14 residues. Trimming cost V 4 bases and J 8 bases; bases outside gene matches: 10. Germline V gene data show CDR1 as LGHDT and CDR2 as YNNKEL (reference sequence). CDR3 sequence: CASSPTGTGRGYTF. CDR3 coding DNA: TGTGCCAGCAGCCCGACAGGGACCGGGCGGGGCTACACCTTC.

V usage is TRBV28 and J usage is TRBJ1-3; D perhaps matches TRBD1 (5 bases). Trimming took off 6 bases at V and 7 bases at J, with 13 bases between the two ends. Germline V gene lookup returns CDR1 MDHEN and CDR2 SYDVKM. CDR3 length: 13 residues. CDR3: CASSLPRGNTIYF. CDR3 coding DNA: TGTGCCAGCAGCCTCCCTCGGGGGAACACCATATATTTT.

V is TRBV20-1 and J is TRBJ1-2; the D is unclear. The CDR3 runs to 10 residues. Germline V gene lookup returns CDR1 DFQATT and CDR2 SNEGSKA (reference sequence). CDR3 region: CRGCSYGYTF. CDR3 DNA: TGCAGGGGGTGTAGCTATGGCTACACCTTC.

The chain links TRBV9 to TRBJ2-2; no clear D gene. Germline V CDR1 and CDR2: SGDLS, YYNGEE. The CDR3 consists of 14 residues. Trimming pared 2 bases from V and 3 bases from J, leaving 8 bases between. CDR3 DNA: TGTGCCAGCAGCGTGCGTGCGGACACCGGGGAGCTGTTTTTT. Translated: CASSVRADTGELFF.

This clone showed up just once. The V and J genes are TRBV23-1 and TRBJ2-2; the match to TRBD2 covers 7 bases. TRBV23-1 is marked as an open reading frame, function uncertain. CDR3 length equals 16 residues. With 0 bases clipped from V and 1 base from J, the junction kept 2 bases outside the gene matches. The DNA for the CDR3 is TGCGCCAGCAGTCAATCGACTAGCTTGAACACCGGGGAGCTGTTTTTT. Its translation is CASSQSTSLNTGELFF.

This chain uses TRBV5-5 with TRBJ1-2; D possibly corresponds to TRBD1 (5 bases). V lost 4 bases to trimming and J lost 2 bases, with 15 bases between them. This CDR3 contains 15 residues. The germline CDR1 and CDR2 sequences are SGHKS and YYEKEE (reference sequence). The CDR3 region has the DNA TGTGCCAGCAGCCCCGGCGGGTGGGGCAACTATGGCTACACCTTC. It encodes CASSPGGWGNYGYTF.

The rearrangement links TRBV6-5 to TRBJ1-5; D gene uncertain. Between the trimmed V and J ends, which lost 7 bases and 6 bases, there was a span of 10 bases. The V gene's germline CDR1 is MNHEY and CDR2 SVGAGI. The CDR3 sequence is 12 residues long. The CDR3 sequence: CASNREGQPQHF. Written as DNA, the CDR3 is TGTGCCAGCAACCGGGAGGGTCAGCCCCAGCATTTT.

V and J are TRBV2 and TRBJ2-3; D gene ambiguous. Germline-derived CDR1 and CDR2 are SNHLY and FYNNEI. The CDR3 covers 15 residues. Trimming cost V 6 bases and J 2 bases, with 15 bases left between them. The CDR3 region is CASRKTLTLTDTQYF. The CDR3, as DNA: TGTGCCAGCAGGAAGACCCTCACCCTCACAGATACGCAGTATTTT. Based on the CDR3 plus reference TRBV2 and TRBJ2-3, the full variable domain is EPEVTQTPSHQVTQMGQEVILRCVPISNHLYFYWYRQILGQKVEFLVSFYNNEISEKSEIFDDQFSVERPDGSNFTLKIRSTKLEDSAMYFCASRKTLTLTDTQYFGPGTRLTVL.

The chain combines TRBV4-1 with TRBJ1-2, with TRBD1 matching 9 bases. The germline V gene encodes CDR1 MGHRA and CDR2 YSYEKL. The ends lost 2 bases at V and 7 bases at J; junction bases unmatched: 8. There are 15 residues in the CDR3. CDR3 protein: CASSQQKGQGFGYTF. The CDR3, as DNA: TGCGCCAGCAGCCAACAAAAGGGACAGGGATTTGGCTACACCTTC.

Only a few counts were recorded for this clone. The rearrangement uses TRBV9 and TRBJ1-3; the D is unclear. CDR1 is SGDLS and CDR2 is YYNGEE in the germline V gene. This CDR3 comprises 14 residues. Trimming stripped 0 bases from V and 4 bases from J, with 8 bases between. The chain's CDR3 is CASSVGGGGNTIYF. CDR3 nucleotide sequence: TGTGCCAGCAGCGTAGGGGGAGGAGGAAACACCATATATTTT.

This clone was counted a single time. The J gene is TRBJ1-5, the V gene TRBV5-6; 8 bases line up with TRBD1. The CDR3 is made up of 15 amino acids. V lost 3 bases to trimming and J lost 2 bases; unmatched junction nucleotides: 4. The germline CDR1 and CDR2 sequences are SGHDT and YYEEEE. In nucleotides, the CDR3 is TGTGCCAGCAGCTCCCTGACAGGGGGCAATCAGCCCCAGCATTTT. It encodes CASSSLTGGNQPQHF.